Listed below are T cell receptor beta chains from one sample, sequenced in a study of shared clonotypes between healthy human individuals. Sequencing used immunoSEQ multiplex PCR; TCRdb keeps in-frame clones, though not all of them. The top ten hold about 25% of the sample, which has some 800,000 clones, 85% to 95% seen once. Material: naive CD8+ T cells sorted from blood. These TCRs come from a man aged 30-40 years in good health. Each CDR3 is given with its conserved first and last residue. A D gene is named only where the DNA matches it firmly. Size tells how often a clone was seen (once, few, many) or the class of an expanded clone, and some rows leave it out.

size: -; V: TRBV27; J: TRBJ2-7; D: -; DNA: TGTGCCAGCAGTTCCGGACGGGTGTCCTACGAGCAGTACTTC; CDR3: CASSSGRVSYEQYF
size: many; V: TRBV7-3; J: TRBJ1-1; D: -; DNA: TGTGCCAGCAGCTTAAGGGCATTCGTGAACACTGAAGCTTTCTTT; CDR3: CASSLRAFVNTEAFF
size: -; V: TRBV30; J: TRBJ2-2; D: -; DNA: TGTGCCTGGAGTCCCTCTACCGGGAGTGCCACCGGGGAGCTGTTTTTT; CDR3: CAWSPSTGSATGELFF
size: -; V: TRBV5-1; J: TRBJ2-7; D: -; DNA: TGCGCCAGCAGCTTGGTTGGCGCCGATCCCTACGAGCAGTACTTC; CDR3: CASSLVGADPYEQYF
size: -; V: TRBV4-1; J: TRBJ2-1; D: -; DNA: TGCGCCAGCAGCCAAGATCCGGACAACTACAATGAGCAGTTCTTC; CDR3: CASSQDPDNYNEQFF
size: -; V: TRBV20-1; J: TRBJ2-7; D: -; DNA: TGCAGTGCTATACAAGGCTACGAGCAGTACTTC; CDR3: CSAIQGYEQYF
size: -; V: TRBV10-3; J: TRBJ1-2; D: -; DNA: TGTGCCATCAGTGACCCGGACAGTCCTAGGTATGGCTACACCTTC; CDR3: CAISDPDSPRYGYTF
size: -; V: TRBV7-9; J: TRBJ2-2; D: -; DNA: TGTGCCAGCAGCTTCGGGGCCGGGGAGCTGTTTTTT; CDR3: CASSFGAGELFF
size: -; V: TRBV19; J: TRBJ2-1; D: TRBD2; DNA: TGTGCCAGTAGTATAACTAGCGGGAGCCCCTACAATGAGCAGTTCTTC; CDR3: CASSITSGSPYNEQFF
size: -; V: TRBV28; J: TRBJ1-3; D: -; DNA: TGTGCCAGCAGTCTCGGACCCGGTCGACGCTCTGGAAACACCATATATTTT; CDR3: CASSLGPGRRSGNTIYF
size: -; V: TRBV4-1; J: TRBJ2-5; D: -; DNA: TGCGCCAGCAGCCAAAGACCGGGACTTGGGGAGACCCAGTACTTC; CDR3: CASSQRPGLGETQYF
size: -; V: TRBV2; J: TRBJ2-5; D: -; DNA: TGTGCCAGCAGGCGAGACAGTTACCAAGAGACCCAGTACTTC; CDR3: CASRRDSYQETQYF
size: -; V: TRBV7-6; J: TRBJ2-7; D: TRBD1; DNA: TGTGCCAGCAGCTTAGAACGCAACAGGGGGCAAGAGATGCCCTCCTACGAGCAGTACTTC; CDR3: CASSLERNRGQEMPSYEQYF